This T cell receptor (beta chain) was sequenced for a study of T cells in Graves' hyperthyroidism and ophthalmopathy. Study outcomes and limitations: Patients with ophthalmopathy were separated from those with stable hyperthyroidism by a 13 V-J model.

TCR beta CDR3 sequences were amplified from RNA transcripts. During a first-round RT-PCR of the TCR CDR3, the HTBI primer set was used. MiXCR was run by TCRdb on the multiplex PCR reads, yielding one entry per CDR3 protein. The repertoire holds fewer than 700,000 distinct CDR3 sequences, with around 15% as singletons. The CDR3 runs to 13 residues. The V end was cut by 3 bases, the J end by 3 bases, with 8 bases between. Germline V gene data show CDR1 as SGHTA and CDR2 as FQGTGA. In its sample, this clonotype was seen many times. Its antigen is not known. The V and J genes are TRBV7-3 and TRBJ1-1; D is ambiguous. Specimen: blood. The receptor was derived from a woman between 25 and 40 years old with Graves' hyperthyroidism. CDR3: CASSFKEDTEAFF. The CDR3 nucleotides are TGTGCCAGCAGCTTCAAAGAGGACACTGAAGCTTTCTTT.